This TCR beta chain was retrieved from a study of response to subunit inactivated influenza vaccine. Regarding the study as a whole: After each seasonal influenza vaccination, few new T cells are recruited, the authors suggested.

Only a few counts were recorded for this clonotype. The antigen is undetermined. TCRdb independently ran MiXCR on the RT-PCR reads; one entry per CDR3 protein. The sample has 750,000 to 850,000 distinct CDR3 sequences, less than 20% seen once; the top ten hold 9.5% to 13%. The CDR3 has 15 amino acids. Germline CDR1 and CDR2: DFQATT and SNEGSKA (reference sequence). V was cut by 0 bases and J by 0 bases, with 6 bases left in between. This rearrangement joins TRBV20-1 to TRBJ2-6; no clear D. Sequenced here: PBMCs from blood, sampled roughly 5 days after vaccination. The sequence was obtained from a man between 50 and 59 years old who received an inactivated influenza vaccine. CDR3 amino acids: CSARDNYSGANVLTF. In nucleotides, the CDR3 is TGCAGTGCTAGAGATAATTACTCTGGGGCCAACGTCCTGACTTTC.